This T cell receptor beta chain originates from a study of neurological immune-mediated disorders. General study findings and limits: The multiple sclerosis repertoire cluster was not associated with any clinical or MRI feature, with the authors stating that larger cohorts are needed. Among 34 multiple sclerosis patients, phylogenetic grouping put the repertoires of 18 into a single related-CDR3 cluster, a possible signature.

Time point meaning: longitudinal time-point 3. This CDR3 contains 15 residues. CDR1 is SNHLY and CDR2 is FYNNEI in the germline V gene. V lost 2 bases, J lost 2 bases, and 13 bases lay in between. Ten or more counts support this clonotype. Antigen: not known. It was by 5'RACE with 10-nucleotide random UMIs that the cDNA was made. Sequencing runs each yielded over 180 million TCR-beta sequences from 15-18 subjects. A single record per CDR3 protein comes from TCRdb applying MiXCR to the 5' RACE reads. The sample records some 80,000 distinct CDR3 sequences, around 4.7% being singletons. This rearrangement joins TRBV2 to TRBJ2-7, with TRBD1 as a possible D gene (6 bases). This receptor was identified in a woman in her sixties or seventies with multiple sclerosis. Material: PBMCs. CDR3 loop: CASSETQGMTYEQYF. The DNA of the CDR3 is TGTGCCAGCAGTGAAACCCAGGGGATGACCTACGAGCAGTACTTC.